Described below is a single TCR beta chain sequence and its context. This sample was taken from a study of blood T cell repertoires in COVID-19. At the level of the study: The United States, Italy and Spain were the sources of the acute and convalescent COVID-19 samples. The analysed material was cDNA or gDNA that came from T cells, B-cell-depleted T cells, or PBMCs.

As originally analysed: Reference gene primer amplification gave estimated nucleated cell counts. Measured with immunoSEQ multiplex PCR; TCRdb has only the in-frame clones, and not every one. Clone size and the V and J calls come from that table; the DNA yielded D and trimming. This repertoire shows more than 95,000 clones, roughly 81% found once; its top ten account for more than 8%. The V and J ends lost 8 bases and 6 bases, in that order; junction bases with no gene match: 4. Looked up from germline, CDR1 is MDHEN and CDR2 is SYDVKM. CDR3 length: 12 amino acids. The chain links TRBV28 to TRBJ2-7; 10 bases are a match to TRBD2. The clonotype originates from a woman aged 70-85 years with acute or convalescent COVID-19. Sequencing was performed on peripheral blood. The CDR3 spells CASLAGAGEQYF. CDR3 DNA: TGTGCCAGCCTAGCGGGAGCCGGCGAGCAGTACTTC.